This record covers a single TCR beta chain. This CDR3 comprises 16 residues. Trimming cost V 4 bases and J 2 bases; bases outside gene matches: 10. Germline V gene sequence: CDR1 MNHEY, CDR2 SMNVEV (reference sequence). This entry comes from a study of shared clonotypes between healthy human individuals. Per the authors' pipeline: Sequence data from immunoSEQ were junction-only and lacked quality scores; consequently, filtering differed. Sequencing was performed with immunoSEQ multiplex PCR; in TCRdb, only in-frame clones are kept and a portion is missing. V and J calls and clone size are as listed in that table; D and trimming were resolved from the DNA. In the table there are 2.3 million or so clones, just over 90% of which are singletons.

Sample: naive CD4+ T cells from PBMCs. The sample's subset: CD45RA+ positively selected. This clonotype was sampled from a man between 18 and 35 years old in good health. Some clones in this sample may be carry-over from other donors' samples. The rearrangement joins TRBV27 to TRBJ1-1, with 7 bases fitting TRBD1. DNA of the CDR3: TGTGCCAGCAGTTCGACCCCAGGGACAGATAACACTGAAGCTTTCTTT. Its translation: CASSSTPGTDNTEAFF.